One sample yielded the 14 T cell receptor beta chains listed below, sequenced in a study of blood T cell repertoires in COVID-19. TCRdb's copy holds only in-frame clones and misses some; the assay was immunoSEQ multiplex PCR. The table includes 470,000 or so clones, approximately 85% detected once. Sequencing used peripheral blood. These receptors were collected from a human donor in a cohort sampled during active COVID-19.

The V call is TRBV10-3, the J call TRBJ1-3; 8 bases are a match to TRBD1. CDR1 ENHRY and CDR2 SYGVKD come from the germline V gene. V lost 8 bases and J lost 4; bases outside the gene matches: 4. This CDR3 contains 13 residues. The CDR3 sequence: CAIGQGSGNTIYF. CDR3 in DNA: TGTGCCATCGGACAGGGCTCGGGAAACACCATATATTTT.

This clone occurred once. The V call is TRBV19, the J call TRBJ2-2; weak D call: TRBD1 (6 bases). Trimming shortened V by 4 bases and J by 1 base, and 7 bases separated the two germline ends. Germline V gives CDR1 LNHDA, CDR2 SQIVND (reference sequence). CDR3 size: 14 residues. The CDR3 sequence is CASSTDRNTGELFF. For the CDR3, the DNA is TGTGCCAGTAGTACGGACAGGAACACCGGGGAGCTGTTTTTT.

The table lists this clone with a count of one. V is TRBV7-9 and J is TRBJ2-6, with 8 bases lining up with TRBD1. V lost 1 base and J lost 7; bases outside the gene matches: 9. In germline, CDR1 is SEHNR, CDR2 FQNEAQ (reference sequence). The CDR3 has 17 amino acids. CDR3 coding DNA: TGTGCCAGCAGCTTAGGGACAGGGCTCCTTGGAGCCAACGTCCTGACTTTC. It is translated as CASSLGTGLLGANVLTF.

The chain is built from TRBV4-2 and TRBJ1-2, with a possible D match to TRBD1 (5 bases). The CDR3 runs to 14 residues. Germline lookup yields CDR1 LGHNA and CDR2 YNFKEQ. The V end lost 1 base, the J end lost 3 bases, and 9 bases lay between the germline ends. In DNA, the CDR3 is TGTGCCAGCAGCCAAGCCAGGGTTCACTATGGCTACACCTTC. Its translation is CASSQARVHYGYTF.

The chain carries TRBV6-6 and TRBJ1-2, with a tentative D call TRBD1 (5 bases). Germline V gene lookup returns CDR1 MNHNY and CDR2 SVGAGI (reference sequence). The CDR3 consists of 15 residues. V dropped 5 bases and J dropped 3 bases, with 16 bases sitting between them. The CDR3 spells CASSDMGGAYYGYTF. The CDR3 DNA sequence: TGTGCCAGCAGTGACATGGGAGGGGCGTACTATGGCTACACCTTC.

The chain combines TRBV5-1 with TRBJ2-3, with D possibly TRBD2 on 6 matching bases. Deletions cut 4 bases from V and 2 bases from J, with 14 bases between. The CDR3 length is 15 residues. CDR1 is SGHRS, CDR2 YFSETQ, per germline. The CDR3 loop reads CASSPREQFTDTQYF. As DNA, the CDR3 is TGCGCCAGCAGCCCCCGGGAGCAGTTCACAGATACGCAGTATTTT. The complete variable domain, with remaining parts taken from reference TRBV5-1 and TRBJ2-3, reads KAGVTQTPRYLIKTRGQQVTLSCSPISGHRSVSWYQQTPGQGLQFLFEYFSETQRNKGNFPGRFSGRQFSNSRSEMNVSTLELGDSALYLCASSPREQFTDTQYFGPGTRLTVL.

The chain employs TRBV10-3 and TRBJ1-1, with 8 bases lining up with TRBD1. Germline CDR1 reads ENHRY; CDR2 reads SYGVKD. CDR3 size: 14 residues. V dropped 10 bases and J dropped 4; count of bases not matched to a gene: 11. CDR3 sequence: CATSIGQGSTEAFF. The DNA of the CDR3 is TGTGCCACCTCTATCGGACAGGGAAGCACTGAAGCTTTCTTT.

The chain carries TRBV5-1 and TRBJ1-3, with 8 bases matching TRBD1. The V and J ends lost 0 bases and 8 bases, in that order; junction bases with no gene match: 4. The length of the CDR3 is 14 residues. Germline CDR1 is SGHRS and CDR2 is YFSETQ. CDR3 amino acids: CASSLDRGTDTIYF. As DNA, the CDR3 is TGCGCCAGCAGCTTGGACAGGGGGACGGACACCATATATTTT.

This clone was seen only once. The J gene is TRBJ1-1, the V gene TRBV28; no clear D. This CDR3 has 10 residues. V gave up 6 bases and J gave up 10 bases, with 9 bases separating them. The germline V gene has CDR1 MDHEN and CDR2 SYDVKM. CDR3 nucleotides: TGTGCCAGCAGACCTCCGGGAGCTTTCTTT. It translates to CASRPPGAFF.

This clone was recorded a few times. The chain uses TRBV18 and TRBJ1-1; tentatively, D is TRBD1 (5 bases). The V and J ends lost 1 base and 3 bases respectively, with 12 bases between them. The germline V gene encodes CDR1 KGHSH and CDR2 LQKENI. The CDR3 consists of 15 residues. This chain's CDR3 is CASSPRGFLDTEAFF. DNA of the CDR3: TGTGCCAGCTCACCACGGGGCTTTTTAGACACTGAAGCTTTCTTT.

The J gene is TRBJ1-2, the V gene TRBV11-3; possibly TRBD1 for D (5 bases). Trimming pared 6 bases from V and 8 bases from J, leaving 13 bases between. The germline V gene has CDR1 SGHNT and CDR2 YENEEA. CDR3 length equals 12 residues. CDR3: CASSLRAKGYTF. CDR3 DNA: TGTGCCAGCAGTCTCAGGGCAAAAGGCTACACCTTC.

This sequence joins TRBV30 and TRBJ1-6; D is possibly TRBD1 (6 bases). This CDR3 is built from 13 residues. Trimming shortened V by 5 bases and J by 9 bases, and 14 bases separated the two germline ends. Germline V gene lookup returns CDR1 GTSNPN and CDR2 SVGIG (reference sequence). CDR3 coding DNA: TGTGCCTGGGATGAAACAGGGAGTTCACCCCTCCACTTT. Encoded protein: CAWDETGSSPLHF.

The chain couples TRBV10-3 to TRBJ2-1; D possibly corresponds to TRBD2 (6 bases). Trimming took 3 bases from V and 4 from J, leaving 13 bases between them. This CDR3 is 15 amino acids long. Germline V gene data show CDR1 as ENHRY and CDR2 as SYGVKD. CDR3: CAISEGDSPYNEQFF. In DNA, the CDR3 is TGTGCCATCAGTGAAGGGGACTCGCCTTACAATGAGCAGTTCTTC.

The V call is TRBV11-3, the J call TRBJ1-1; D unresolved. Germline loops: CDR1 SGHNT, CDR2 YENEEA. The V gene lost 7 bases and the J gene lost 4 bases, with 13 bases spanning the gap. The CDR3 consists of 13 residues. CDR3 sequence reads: CASTREGSTEAFF. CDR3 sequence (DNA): TGTGCCAGCACCCGGGAGGGCAGCACTGAAGCTTTCTTT.